This entry concerns a single T cell receptor (beta chain). The DNA is left out, because the CDR3 cannot be placed on it with certainty; the CDR3 is given as TCRdb lists it. Together with a sample-barcoded 5' primer, a J-beta primer mix was included in a second PCR lasting about 7 to 11 cycles. TCRdb re-called the 5' RACE reads with MiXCR, one entry per CDR3 protein. Of around 1,000,000 distinct CDR3 sequences in the sample, less than 25% are singletons; the top ten hold around 0.75%. The sample is drawn from a study of blood T cells in healthy people across ages. A total of 13 residues make up the CDR3, ends included. Germline CDR1 and CDR2: SQVTM and ANQGSEA. This sample was shared with a second study, whose subject was T cells of mothers and their children.

The receptor's source is a girl between 2 and 10 years old in good health. The sample taken for sequencing was blood. V gene TRBV29-1 combines with J gene TRBJ2-3; the table calls TRBD1, which could not be checked here. CDR3 region: CSVAVGAADTQYF.